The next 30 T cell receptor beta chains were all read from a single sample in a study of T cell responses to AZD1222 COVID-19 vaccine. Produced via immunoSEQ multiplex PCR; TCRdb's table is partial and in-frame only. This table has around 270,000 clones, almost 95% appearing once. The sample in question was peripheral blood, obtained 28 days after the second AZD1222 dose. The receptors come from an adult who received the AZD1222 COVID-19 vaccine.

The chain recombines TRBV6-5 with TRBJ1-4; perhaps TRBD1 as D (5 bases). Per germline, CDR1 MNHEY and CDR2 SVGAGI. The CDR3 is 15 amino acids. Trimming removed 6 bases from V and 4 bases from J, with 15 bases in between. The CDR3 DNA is TGTGCCAGCAGCCCCCCGGGGGGATATAATGAAAAACTGTTTTTT. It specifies CASSPPGGYNEKLFF.

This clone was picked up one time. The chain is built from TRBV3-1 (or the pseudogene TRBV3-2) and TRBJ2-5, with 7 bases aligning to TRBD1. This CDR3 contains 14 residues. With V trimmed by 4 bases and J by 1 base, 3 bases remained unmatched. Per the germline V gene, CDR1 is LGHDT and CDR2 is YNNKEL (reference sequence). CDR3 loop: CASSRRDSQETQYF. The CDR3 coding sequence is TGTGCCAGCAGCCGCCGGGACAGCCAAGAGACCCAGTACTTC.

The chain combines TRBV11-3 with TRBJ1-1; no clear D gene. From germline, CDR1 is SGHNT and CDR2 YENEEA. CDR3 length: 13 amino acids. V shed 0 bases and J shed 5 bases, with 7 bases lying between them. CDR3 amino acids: CASSLERRTEAFF. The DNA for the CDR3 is TGTGCCAGCAGCTTAGAGCGGAGGACTGAAGCTTTCTTT. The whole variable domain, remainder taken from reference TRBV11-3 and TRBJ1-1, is EAGVVQSPRYKIIEKKQPVAFWCNPISGHNTLYWYLQNLGQGPELLIRYENEEAVDDSQLPKDRFSAERLKGVDSTLKIQPAELGDSAVYLCASSLERRTEAFFGQGTRLTVV.

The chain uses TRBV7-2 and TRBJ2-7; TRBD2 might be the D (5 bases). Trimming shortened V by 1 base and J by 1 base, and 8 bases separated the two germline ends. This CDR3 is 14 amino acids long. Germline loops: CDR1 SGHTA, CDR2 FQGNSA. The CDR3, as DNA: TGTGCCAGCAGCTTAGAGAGGGATTCCTACGAGCAGTACTTC. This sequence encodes CASSLERDSYEQYF.

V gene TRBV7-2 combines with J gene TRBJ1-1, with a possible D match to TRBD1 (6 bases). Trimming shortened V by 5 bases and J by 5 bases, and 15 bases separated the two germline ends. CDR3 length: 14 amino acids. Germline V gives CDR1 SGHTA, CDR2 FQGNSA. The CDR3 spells CASSPQGRRTEAFF. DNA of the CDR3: TGTGCCAGCAGCCCTCAGGGGAGGAGGACTGAAGCTTTCTTT.

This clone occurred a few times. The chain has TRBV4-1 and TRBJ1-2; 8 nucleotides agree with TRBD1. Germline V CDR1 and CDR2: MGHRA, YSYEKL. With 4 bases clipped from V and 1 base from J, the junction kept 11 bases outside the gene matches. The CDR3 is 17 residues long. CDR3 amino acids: CASSPIQRTGNNYGYTF. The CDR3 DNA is TGCGCCAGCAGCCCAATACAGCGGACAGGGAATAACTATGGCTACACCTTC.

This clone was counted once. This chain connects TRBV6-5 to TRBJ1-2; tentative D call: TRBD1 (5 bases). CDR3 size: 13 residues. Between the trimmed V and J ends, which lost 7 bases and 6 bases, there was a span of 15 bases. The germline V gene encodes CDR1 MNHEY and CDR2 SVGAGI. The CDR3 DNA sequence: TGTGCCAGCAATTCCGTCAGGGAGAATGGCTACACCTTC. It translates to CASNSVRENGYTF.

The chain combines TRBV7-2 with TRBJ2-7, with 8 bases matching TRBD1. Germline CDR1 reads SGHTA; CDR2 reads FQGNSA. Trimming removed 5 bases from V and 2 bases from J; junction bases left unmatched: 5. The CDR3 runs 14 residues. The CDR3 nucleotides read TGTGCCAGCAGCGCCGACAGGGGCCCCTACGAGCAGTACTTC. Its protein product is CASSADRGPYEQYF.

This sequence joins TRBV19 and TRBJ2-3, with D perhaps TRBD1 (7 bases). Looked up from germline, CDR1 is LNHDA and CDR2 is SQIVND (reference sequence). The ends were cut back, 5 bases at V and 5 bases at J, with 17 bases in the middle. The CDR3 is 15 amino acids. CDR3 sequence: CASSLRQGGQDTQYF. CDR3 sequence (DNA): TGTGCCAGTAGTCTTCGACAGGGAGGTCAAGATACGCAGTATTTT.

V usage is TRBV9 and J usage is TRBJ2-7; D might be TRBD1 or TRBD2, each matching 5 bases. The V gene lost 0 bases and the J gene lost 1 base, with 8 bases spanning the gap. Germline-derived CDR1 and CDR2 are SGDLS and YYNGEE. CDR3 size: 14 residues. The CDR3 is CASSVGDGSYEQYF. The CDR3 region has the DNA TGTGCCAGCAGCGTAGGGGACGGATCCTACGAGCAGTACTTC.

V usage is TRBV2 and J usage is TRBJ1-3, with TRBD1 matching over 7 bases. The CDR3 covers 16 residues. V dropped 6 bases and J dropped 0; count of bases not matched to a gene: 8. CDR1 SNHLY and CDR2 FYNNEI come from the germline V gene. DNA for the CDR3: TGTGCCAGCAGCACGGGACAGTCATACTCTGGAAACACCATATATTTT. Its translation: CASSTGQSYSGNTIYF.

Here the CDR3 reads CAISEGEDYGYTF. DNA of the CDR3: TGTGCCATCAGTGAGGGGGAGGACTATGGCTACACCTTC. This rearrangement joins TRBV10-3 to TRBJ1-2; D is undetermined. This CDR3 spans 13 amino acids. Germline CDR1 ENHRY, CDR2 SYGVKD. Trimming shortened V by 2 bases and J by 3 bases, and 7 bases separated the two germline ends.

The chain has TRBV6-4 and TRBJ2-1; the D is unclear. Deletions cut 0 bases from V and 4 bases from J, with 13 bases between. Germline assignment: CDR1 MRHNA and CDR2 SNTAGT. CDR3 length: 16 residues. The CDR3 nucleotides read TGTGCCAGCAGTGACTCGGGGATAGTGGGATACAATGAGCAGTTCTTC. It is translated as CASSDSGIVGYNEQFF.

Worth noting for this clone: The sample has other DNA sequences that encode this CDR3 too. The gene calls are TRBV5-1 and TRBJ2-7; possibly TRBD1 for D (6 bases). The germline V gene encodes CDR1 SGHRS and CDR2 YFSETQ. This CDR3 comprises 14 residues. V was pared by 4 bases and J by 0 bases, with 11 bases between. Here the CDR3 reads CASSPQTGSYEQYF. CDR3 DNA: TGCGCCAGCAGCCCCCAGACAGGCTCCTACGAGCAGTACTTC.

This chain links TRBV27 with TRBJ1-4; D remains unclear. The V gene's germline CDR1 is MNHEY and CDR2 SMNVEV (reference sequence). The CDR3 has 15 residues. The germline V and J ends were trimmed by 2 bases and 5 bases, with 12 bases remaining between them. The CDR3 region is CASSLAGGPNEKLFF. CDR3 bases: TGTGCCAGCAGTTTAGCGGGCGGTCCGAATGAAAAACTGTTTTTT.

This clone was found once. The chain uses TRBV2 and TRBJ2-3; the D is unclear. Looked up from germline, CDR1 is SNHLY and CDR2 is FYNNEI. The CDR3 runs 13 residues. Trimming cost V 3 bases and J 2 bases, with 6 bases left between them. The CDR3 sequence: CASSDRTTDTQYF. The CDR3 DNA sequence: TGTGCCAGCAGTGACCGGACCACAGATACGCAGTATTTT. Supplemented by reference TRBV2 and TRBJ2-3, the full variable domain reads EPEVTQTPSHQVTQMGQEVILRCVPISNHLYFYWYRQILGQKVEFLVSFYNNEISEKSEIFDDQFSVERPDGSNFTLKIRSTKLEDSAMYFCASSDRTTDTQYFGPGTRLTVL.

The CDR3 reads CASSLLGPQHF. The CDR3 DNA is TGTGCCAGCAGTCTCCTTGGGCCCCAGCATTTT. The gene calls are TRBV6-6 and TRBJ1-5; D unclear. The CDR3 sequence is 11 residues long. Trimming took off 5 bases at V and 9 bases at J, with 8 bases between the two ends. Looked up from germline, CDR1 is MNHNY and CDR2 is SVGAGI (reference sequence).

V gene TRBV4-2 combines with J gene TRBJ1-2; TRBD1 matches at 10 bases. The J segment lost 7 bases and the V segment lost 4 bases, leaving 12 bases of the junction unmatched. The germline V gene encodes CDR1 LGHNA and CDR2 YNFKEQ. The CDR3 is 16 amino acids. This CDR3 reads CASSPLPRQGAGGYTF. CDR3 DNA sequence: TGTGCCAGCAGCCCATTACCCCGACAGGGGGCCGGTGGCTACACCTTC.

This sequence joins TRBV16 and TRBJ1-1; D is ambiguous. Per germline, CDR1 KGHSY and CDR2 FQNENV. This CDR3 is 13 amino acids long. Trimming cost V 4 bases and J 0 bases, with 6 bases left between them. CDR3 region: CASSPTVNTEAFF. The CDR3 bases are TGTGCCAGCAGCCCGACGGTGAACACTGAAGCTTTCTTT.

DNA for the CDR3: TGTGCCAGCAGAACGAACTATGGCTACACCTTC. Its translation: CASRTNYGYTF. The chain links TRBV28 to TRBJ1-2; D remains unclear. This CDR3 has 11 amino acids. V was clipped by 6 bases and J by 2 bases, with 4 bases between them. The germline gives CDR1 MDHEN, CDR2 SYDVKM.

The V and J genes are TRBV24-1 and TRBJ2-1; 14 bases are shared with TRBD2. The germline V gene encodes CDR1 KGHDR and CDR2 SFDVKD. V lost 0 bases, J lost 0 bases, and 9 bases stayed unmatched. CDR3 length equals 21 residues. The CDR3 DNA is TGTGCCACCAGTGATTTGAGGACTAGCGGGGGGTACCCCCTCTCCTACAATGAGCAGTTCTTC. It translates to CATSDLRTSGGYPLSYNEQFF.

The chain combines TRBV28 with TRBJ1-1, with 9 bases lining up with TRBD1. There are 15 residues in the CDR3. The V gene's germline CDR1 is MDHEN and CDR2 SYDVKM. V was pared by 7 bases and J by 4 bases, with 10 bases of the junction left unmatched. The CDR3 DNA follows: TGTGCCAGCACGCCGACAGGGGGGGGGAGCACTGAAGCTTTCTTT. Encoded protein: CASTPTGGGSTEAFF.

DNA for the CDR3: TGTGCCAGCAGCTCCAGACAGGGGGCTGGCACCGGGGAGCTGTTTTTT. Translated, it gives CASSSRQGAGTGELFF. V usage is TRBV7-2 and J usage is TRBJ2-2, with 10 bases that match TRBD1. CDR3 length: 16 residues. V lost 4 bases, J lost 4 bases, and 6 bases stayed unmatched. The germline CDR1 and CDR2 sequences are SGHTA and FQGNSA.

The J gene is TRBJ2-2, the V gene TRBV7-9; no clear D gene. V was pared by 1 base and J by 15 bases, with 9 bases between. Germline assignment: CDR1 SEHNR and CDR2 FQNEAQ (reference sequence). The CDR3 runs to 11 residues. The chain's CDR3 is CASSLGPEVFF. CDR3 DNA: TGTGCCAGCAGCTTAGGTCCAGAGGTGTTTTTT.

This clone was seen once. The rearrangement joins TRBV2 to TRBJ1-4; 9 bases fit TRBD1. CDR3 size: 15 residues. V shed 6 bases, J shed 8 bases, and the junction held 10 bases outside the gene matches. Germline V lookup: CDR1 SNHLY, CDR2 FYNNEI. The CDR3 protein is CASSALTGGAEKLFF. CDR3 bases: TGTGCCAGCAGCGCACTTACAGGGGGCGCCGAAAAACTGTTTTTT.

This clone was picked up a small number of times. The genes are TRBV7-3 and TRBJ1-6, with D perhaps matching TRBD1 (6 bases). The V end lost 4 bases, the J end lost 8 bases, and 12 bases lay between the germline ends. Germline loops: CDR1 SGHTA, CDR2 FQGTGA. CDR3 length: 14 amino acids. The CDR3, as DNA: TGTGCCAGCAGCTCTGGGGCAGGGGATTCACCCCTCCACTTT. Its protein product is CASSSGAGDSPLHF.

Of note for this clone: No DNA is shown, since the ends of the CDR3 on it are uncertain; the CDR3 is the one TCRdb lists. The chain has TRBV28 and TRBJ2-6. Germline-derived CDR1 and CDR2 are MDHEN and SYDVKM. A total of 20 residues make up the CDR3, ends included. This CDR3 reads CASSFGPGEPSSSGANVLTF.

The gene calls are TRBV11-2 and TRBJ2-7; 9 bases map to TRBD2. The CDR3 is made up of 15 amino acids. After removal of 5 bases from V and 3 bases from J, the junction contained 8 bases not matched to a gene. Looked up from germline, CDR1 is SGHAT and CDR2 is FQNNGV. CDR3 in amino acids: CASSLSSGVSYEQYF. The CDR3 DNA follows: TGTGCCAGCAGCCTGTCTAGCGGGGTTAGCTACGAGCAGTACTTC. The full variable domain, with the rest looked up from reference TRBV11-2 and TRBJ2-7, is EAGVAQSPRYKIIEKRQSVAFWCNPISGHATLYWYQQILGQGPKLLIQFQNNGVVDDSQLPKDRFSAERLKGVDSTLKIQPAKLEDSAVYLCASSLSSGVSYEQYFGPGTRLTVT.

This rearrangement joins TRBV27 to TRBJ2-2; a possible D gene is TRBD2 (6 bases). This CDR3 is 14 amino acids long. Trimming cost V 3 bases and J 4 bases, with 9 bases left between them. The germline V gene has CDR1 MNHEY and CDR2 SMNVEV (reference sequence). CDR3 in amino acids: CASSFYGSTGELFF. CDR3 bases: TGTGCCAGCAGTTTTTACGGGAGCACCGGGGAGCTGTTTTTT.

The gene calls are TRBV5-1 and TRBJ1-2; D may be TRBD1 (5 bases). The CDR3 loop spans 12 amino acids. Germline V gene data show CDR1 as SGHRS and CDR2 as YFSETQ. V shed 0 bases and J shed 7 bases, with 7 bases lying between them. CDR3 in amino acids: CASSLAGRGYTF. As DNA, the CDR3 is TGCGCCAGCAGCTTGGCGGGACGTGGCTACACCTTC.